This TCR beta chain was observed in a study of blood T cell repertoires in COVID-19. This clone has a single count. The CDR3 sequence is 16 residues long. Looked up from germline, CDR1 is SGHDT and CDR2 is YYEEEE. Trimming shortened V by 4 bases and J by 3 bases, and 20 bases separated the two germline ends. Sequenced by immunoSEQ multiplex PCR; TCRdb stores in-frame clones only, minus some. This sample carries roughly 75,000 clones, approximately 80% of them seen once, and the ten largest clones take 0.65% to 0.9%. Sequenced input: peripheral blood. V and J are TRBV5-6 and TRBJ2-7; tentatively, D is TRBD2 (5 bases). This TCR was recovered from a woman aged 70-85 years with acute or convalescent COVID-19. The CDR3 DNA is TGTGCCAGCAGCCGCTCGTTGGGTTTGGGAGTCTACGAGCAGTACTTC. Its translation is CASSRSLGLGVYEQYF.